Listed here are 8 T cell receptor beta chains from one sample, sequenced in a study of blood T cell repertoires in COVID-19. Libraries were prepared by immunoSEQ multiplex PCR; TCRdb keeps only in-frame clonotypes and omits some of them. Among under 150,000 clones listed, about 88% were seen once. Sequenced input: peripheral blood. These receptors were obtained from a woman between 65 and 79 years old who had recovered from COVID-19.

This rearrangement joins TRBV19 to TRBJ1-2; D unresolved. Trimming removed 5 bases at V and 8 bases at J, with 21 bases between. The CDR3 runs to 15 residues. Per the germline V gene, CDR1 is LNHDA and CDR2 is SQIVND (reference sequence). CDR3 nucleotide sequence: TGTGCCAGTAGTGCCGTGACACGCCAACGTGCGGGCTACACCTTC. It translates to CASSAVTRQRAGYTF. Full variable domain (rest looked up from reference TRBV19 and TRBJ1-2): DGGITQSPKYLFRKEGQNVTLSCEQNLNHDAMYWYRQDPGQGLRLIYYSQIVNDFQKGDIAEGYSVSREKKESFPLTVTSAQKNPTAFYLCASSAVTRQRAGYTFGSGTRLTVV.

This chain links TRBV18 with TRBJ2-7, with D perhaps TRBD1 (6 bases). In germline, CDR1 is KGHSH, CDR2 LQKENI. This CDR3 spans 14 amino acids. V was clipped by 3 bases and J by 1 base, with 10 bases between them. Written as DNA, the CDR3 is TGTGCCAGCTCACCGATCAGGGGTTCCTACGAGCAGTACTTC. Its translation is CASSPIRGSYEQYF.

Turning to this clone: Since no conserved phenylalanine or tryptophan closes the CDR3, a read error is the likely cause. It is unclear where the CDR3 begins or ends on the DNA, so no DNA is shown, and the CDR3 is as TCRdb lists it. The chain uses TRBV5-1 and TRBJ2-3; the table's D gene call, TRBD2, was not cross checked with the DNA. Germline CDR1 and CDR2: SGHRS and YFSETQ. The CDR3 sequence runs 13 residues, both termini included. The CDR3 loop is CASSFEASGVPQL.

V gene TRBV11-1 combines with J gene TRBJ2-7; TRBD1 agrees at 9 bases. Germline V gives CDR1 SGHAT, CDR2 FQDESV (reference sequence). The junction had 3 bases not matched to a gene; V was cut back by 4 bases and J by 2 bases. CDR3 length equals 14 residues. Written as DNA, the CDR3 is TGTGCCAGCAGCTCAGACAGGGGGGCCTACGAGCAGTACTTC. As protein: CASSSDRGAYEQYF. Filled out from reference TRBV11-1 and TRBJ2-7, the complete variable domain reads EAEVAQSPRYKITEKSQAVAFWCDPISGHATLYWYRQILGQGPELLVQFQDESVVDDSQLPKDRFSAERLKGVDSTLKIQPAELGDSAMYLCASSSDRGAYEQYFGPGTRLTVT.

J is TRBJ2-1 and V is TRBV25-1; 8 positions match TRBD1. The CDR3 totals 14 residues. With 4 bases clipped from V and 3 bases from J, the junction kept 2 bases outside the gene matches. The germline V gene encodes CDR1 MGHDK and CDR2 SYGVNS. Here the CDR3 DNA reads TGTGCCAGCAGTGGACAGGGGTACTACAATGAGCAGTTCTTC. Translated: CASSGQGYYNEQFF.

The V gene is TRBV7-3, the J gene TRBJ2-1; 9 bases fit TRBD2. The CDR3 totals 15 residues. The germline V gene has CDR1 SGHTA and CDR2 FQGTGA. Trimming at V came to 6 bases and at J to 7 bases, leaving 10 bases not matched to a gene. CDR3 bases: TGTGCCAGCAGTCCCCTCGGGACTAGCCTGAATGAGCAGTTCTTC. Its protein product is CASSPLGTSLNEQFF.

This chain connects TRBV5-5 to TRBJ2-2; tentatively, D is TRBD2 (5 bases). The germline V gene encodes CDR1 SGHKS and CDR2 YYEKEE (reference sequence). The CDR3 length is 14 residues. With 0 bases removed from V and 7 bases from J, the gap between germline ends came to 10 bases. As DNA, the CDR3 is TGTGCCAGCAGCTTGGCCCCCGGAGGCGGGGAGCTGTTTTTT. Protein product: CASSLAPGGGELFF.

Only a few counts were recorded for this clone. The chain has TRBV7-9 and TRBJ1-1, with 9 bases that match TRBD1. V was clipped by 5 bases and J by 8 bases; unmatched bases: 15. Germline V lookup: CDR1 SEHNR, CDR2 FQNEAQ (reference sequence). The CDR3 consists of 16 residues. This CDR3 reads CASSRTRQGEKKEAFF. CDR3 DNA: TGTGCCAGCAGCCGTACCCGACAGGGGGAGAAGAAGGAAGCTTTCTTT.